The TCR beta chain described here comes from a study of metastatic and nonmetastatic thyroid tumors. Study background: Thyroid patients, malignant and benign, had repertoires compared across blood and tumor or nodule tissue.

Regarding the study as a whole: Significantly higher TCR beta diversity was reportedly seen in malignant thyroid tumors than benign nodules, in blood and tumor.

Germline V lookup: CDR1 SGHTA, CDR2 FQGNSA. The CDR3 runs to 14 residues. The germline V and J ends were trimmed by 1 base and 1 base, with 8 bases remaining between them. Prior to thyroid surgery, none of the patients had received any treatment. TCRdb re-called the PCR reads via MiXCR. Of roughly 20,000 clones listed, approximately 24% are singletons. This clone was counted many times. What it recognizes is unknown. The specimen was tumor tissue. The chain is built from TRBV7-2 and TRBJ2-7; D gene unclear. The receptor's source is a male donor with papillary thyroid cancer or a benign thyroid nodule (not recorded which). Some clones in this sample may be carry-over from other donors' samples. CDR3 DNA sequence: TGTGCCAGCAGCTTAGAGGTCTCATCCTACGAGCAGTACTTC. This encodes CASSLEVSSYEQYF.